The 15 T cell receptor beta chains listed next were all sequenced from one sample in a study of shared T cell receptors in the human thymus (dated by TCRdb to about 2021). Libraries were made using the immunoSEQ multiplex PCR assay. TCRdb provides this immuneACCESS table in a form limited to in-frame rearrangements. Some clones are lacking; in checked studies, under half of them reflect an unresolved V gene, and why the rest are absent is not known. Counted in this sample were about 380,000 clones; 95% of them appeared once. The ten largest make up approximately 0.02% of the sample. Sequencing used thymocytes. The receptors were sampled from a human donor.

V is TRBV7-2 and J is TRBJ2-3, with 9 bases identical to TRBD2. V shed 0 bases, J shed 6 bases, and the junction held 10 bases outside the gene matches. CDR1 and CDR2 from the germline V gene are SGHTA and FQGNSA. The CDR3 consists of 17 residues. CDR3 loop: CASSLAPAGGGGDTQYF. CDR3 coding DNA: TGTGCCAGCAGCTTAGCCCCAGCGGGAGGAGGAGGCGATACGCAGTATTTT.

V is TRBV15 and J is TRBJ1-2, with 7 bases that match TRBD1. The V gene end was trimmed by 1 base and the J gene end by 2 bases; junction bases not matched to a gene: 10. Per the germline V gene, CDR1 is LNHNV and CDR2 is YYDKDF (reference sequence). This CDR3 spans 17 amino acids. CDR3 in amino acids: CATSRVSTGAPNYGYTF. The DNA for the CDR3 is TGTGCCACCAGCAGAGTTTCAACAGGGGCCCCGAACTATGGCTACACCTTC.

In this sample, this clone turned up once. This chain uses TRBV18 with TRBJ1-4, with a possible D match to TRBD1 (6 bases). The CDR3 length is 14 residues. Germline lookup yields CDR1 KGHSH and CDR2 LQKENI. The germline V and J ends were trimmed by 3 bases and 6 bases, with 11 bases remaining between them. CDR3 residues: CASSPTGVDEKLFF. DNA of the CDR3: TGTGCCAGCTCACCGACAGGAGTGGATGAAAAACTGTTTTTT.

The chain recombines TRBV5-4 with TRBJ2-7; D is undetermined. Per the germline V gene, CDR1 is SGHNT and CDR2 is YYREEE (reference sequence). This CDR3 spans 11 amino acids. Trimming removed 4 bases from V and 5 bases from J, with 7 bases in between. This chain's CDR3 is CASSGSDEQYF. DNA of the CDR3: TGTGCCAGCAGCGGGTCCGACGAGCAGTACTTC.

The chain employs TRBV4-2 and TRBJ2-5; TRBD2 agrees at 10 bases. The length of the CDR3 is 16 residues. The germline V gene has CDR1 LGHNA and CDR2 YNFKEQ. Trimming took 4 bases from V and 4 from J; bases not matched to a gene: 9. The CDR3 DNA follows: TGTGCCAGCAGCCTCCCAGGTCGGACTAGCGGAGAGACCCAGTACTTC. As protein: CASSLPGRTSGETQYF.

This clone was picked up one time. The chain carries TRBV5-1 and TRBJ2-1; D perhaps matches TRBD2 (6 bases). The V and J ends lost 2 bases and 7 bases respectively, with 19 bases between them. The CDR3 consists of 16 residues. Germline V lookup: CDR1 SGHRS, CDR2 YFSETQ. CDR3: CASSFGTNVGGNEQFF. As DNA, the CDR3 is TGCGCCAGCAGCTTTGGTACCAATGTTGGGGGGAATGAGCAGTTCTTC.

This rearrangement joins TRBV28 to TRBJ2-5; D is undetermined. Germline V lookup: CDR1 MDHEN, CDR2 SYDVKM. This CDR3 is 16 amino acids long. V lost 2 bases to trimming and J lost 1 base, with 14 bases between them. The DNA of the CDR3 is TGTGCCAGCAGTTTACCCTTCGGACGGTGCCAAGAGACCCAGTACTTC. Protein product: CASSLPFGRCQETQYF.

The genes are TRBV27 and TRBJ2-1, with unresolved D. CDR1 and CDR2 from the germline V gene are MNHEY and SMNVEV (reference sequence). The V and J ends lost 6 bases and 6 bases respectively, with 21 bases between them. This CDR3 is 16 amino acids long. Here the CDR3 reads CASSYSSLIPFNEQFF. As DNA, the CDR3 is TGTGCCAGCAGCTACTCGTCGCTTATCCCTTTCAATGAGCAGTTCTTC.

V gene TRBV7-8 combines with J gene TRBJ2-1, with D possibly being TRBD1 or TRBD2 (5 bases each). Trimming removed 1 base at V and 5 bases at J, with 15 bases between. Germline V lookup: CDR1 SGHVS, CDR2 FQNEAQ. This CDR3 is 16 amino acids long. CDR3 sequence reads: CASSLGDGVVDNEQFF. The CDR3 DNA reads TGTGCCAGCAGCTTAGGGGACGGGGTGGTGGACAATGAGCAGTTCTTC.

The V gene is TRBV18, the J gene TRBJ1-1, with D uncertain. Trimming cost V 6 bases and J 1 base, with 9 bases left between them. Germline V CDR1 and CDR2: KGHSH, LQKENI. The CDR3 consists of 13 residues. DNA for the CDR3: TGTGCCAGCTCTTCCGATCAGAACACTGAAGCTTTCTTT. This encodes CASSSDQNTEAFF.

CDR3 loop: CASVSGGKVHEQYF. DNA of the CDR3: TGTGCCAGTGTTAGTGGCGGGAAGGTCCACGAGCAGTACTTC. The rearrangement joins TRBV28 to TRBJ2-7; weak D call: TRBD2 (6 bases). The CDR3 is made up of 14 amino acids. V lost 9 bases to trimming and J lost 5 bases, with 20 bases between them. Germline CDR1 and CDR2: MDHEN and SYDVKM.

This chain uses TRBV10-2 with TRBJ1-1, with D unresolved. The CDR3 extends over 16 amino acids. V gave up 7 bases and J gave up 4 bases, with 22 bases separating them. Germline V gene sequence: CDR1 WSHSY, CDR2 SAAADI. CDR3 loop: CASNIEGTGVATEAFF. In DNA form, the CDR3 reads TGCGCCAGCAACATAGAGGGCACCGGAGTGGCCACTGAAGCTTTCTTT.

V is TRBV4-2 and J is TRBJ2-3; 11 nucleotides align to TRBD2. Germline V gene sequence: CDR1 LGHNA, CDR2 YNFKEQ. Trimming removed 1 base from V and 1 base from J; junction bases left unmatched: 4. CDR3 length: 17 residues. The CDR3 sequence: CASSQGLAGFGTDTQYF. CDR3 DNA: TGTGCCAGCAGCCAAGGACTAGCGGGATTTGGCACAGATACGCAGTATTTT.

This chain connects TRBV9 to TRBJ2-3; 8 bases line up with TRBD2. This CDR3 contains 19 residues. Germline V gene lookup returns CDR1 SGDLS and CDR2 YYNGEE. Germline trimming cut 3 bases from V and 1 base from J; bases unmatched to any gene: 16. DNA for the CDR3: TGTGCCAGCAGCGGGATAGCGGGGCCCCACTCCAGTGGCACAGATACGCAGTATTTT. It is translated as CASSGIAGPHSSGTDTQYF.

This sequence joins TRBV28 and TRBJ1-4; D is uncertain. The CDR3 extends over 12 amino acids. Germline CDR1 MDHEN, CDR2 SYDVKM. V shed 2 bases and J shed 7 bases, with 5 bases lying between them. CDR3 DNA sequence: TGTGCCAGCAGTTTACCAGTTGAAAAACTGTTTTTT. This gives the protein CASSLPVEKLFF.